The 26 T cell receptor beta chains below were found in one sample sequenced in a study of lymphopenia after photon versus proton radiotherapy. Profiled with immunoSEQ multiplex PCR; TCRdb holds only in-frame clones, not every one. The table records 15,000 to 20,000 clones, 70% to 90% of them present only once. The sample in question was peripheral blood, obtained from a patient treated with proton-based radiotherapy. Source of these receptors: an older man with pancreatic cancer.

About this clone itself: Other DNA sequences within the sample encode an identical CDR3. The V call is TRBV6-5, the J call TRBJ2-3; 10 bases line up with TRBD1. Trimming took 6 bases from V and 4 from J; bases not matched to a gene: 7. The germline V gene encodes CDR1 MNHEY and CDR2 SVGAGI. This CDR3 has 15 amino acids. The CDR3 nucleotides are TGTGCCAGCAGCCCTCCGGGACAGGGGTCAGATACGCAGTATTTT. Residues: CASSPPGQGSDTQYF.

This clone has more than one count but fewer than ten. The chain recombines TRBV5-6 with TRBJ1-5; D may be TRBD1 (5 bases). V was cut by 1 base and J by 5 bases, with 10 bases left in between. The germline V gene encodes CDR1 SGHDT and CDR2 YYEEEE. This CDR3 has 14 amino acids. CDR3 bases: TGTGCCAGCAGCTTGTATCGGGGGGATCAGCCCCAGCATTTT. Translation: CASSLYRGDQPQHF.

The chain joins TRBV6-6 to TRBJ1-2, with 7 bases identical to TRBD1. Trimming removed 2 bases from V and 7 bases from J; junction bases left unmatched: 4. The CDR3 is 13 amino acids. Looked up from germline, CDR1 is MNHNY and CDR2 is SVGAGI (reference sequence). In DNA form, the CDR3 reads TGTGCCAGCAGTTACCCTCGGACAGGTGGCTACACCTTC. Translating it yields CASSYPRTGGYTF.

This clone appeared a few times. Additional DNA sequences in this sample encode the identical CDR3. V and J are TRBV19 and TRBJ1-2; TRBD1 is a possible D gene (5 bases). Trimming pared 1 base from V and 4 bases from J, leaving 7 bases between. Germline CDR1 and CDR2: LNHDA and SQIVND (reference sequence). There are 13 residues in the CDR3. DNA of the CDR3: TGTGCCAGTAGTATAGCTGACAGCTATGGCTACACCTTC. It encodes CASSIADSYGYTF.

The chain employs TRBV7-9 and TRBJ2-3, with 8 bases fitting TRBD1. Germline V CDR1 and CDR2: SEHNR, FQNEAQ (reference sequence). V lost 8 bases, J lost 2 bases, and 6 bases stayed unmatched. This CDR3 has 14 residues. CDR3 protein: CASRRQGYTDTQYF. CDR3 nucleotides: TGTGCCAGCCGTCGACAGGGGTACACAGATACGCAGTATTTT.

The J gene is TRBJ2-3, the V gene TRBV27, with TRBD2 identical over 9 bases. This CDR3 spans 17 amino acids. Germline CDR1 MNHEY, CDR2 SMNVEV (reference sequence). V lost 8 bases, J lost 6 bases, and 18 bases stayed unmatched. CDR3 protein: CASSLQVLAGTKDTQYF. CDR3 DNA sequence: TGTGCCAGCTCCCTACAAGTCCTAGCGGGAACTAAGGATACGCAGTATTTT.

V is TRBV5-6 and J is TRBJ1-1, with a weak D call TRBD1 (5 bases). Germline lookup yields CDR1 SGHDT and CDR2 YYEEEE. The CDR3 loop spans 15 amino acids. V was pared by 4 bases and J by 1 base, with 14 bases between. CDR3 protein: CASSPGPLSNTEAFF. As DNA, the CDR3 is TGTGCCAGCAGCCCAGGGCCCTTGTCGAACACTGAAGCTTTCTTT.

The chain carries TRBV5-6 and TRBJ2-1; D remains ambiguous. The germline gives CDR1 SGHDT, CDR2 YYEEEE. This CDR3 has 18 amino acids. V gave up 0 bases and J gave up 2 bases, with 18 bases separating them. CDR3 sequence: CASSLVSWLGQPYNEQFF. The CDR3 region has the DNA TGTGCCAGCAGCTTGGTCTCATGGCTAGGGCAGCCCTACAATGAGCAGTTCTTC.

The CDR3 sequence: CASSLQGDYEQYF. DNA for the CDR3: TGCGCCAGCAGCCTACAGGGGGATTACGAGCAGTACTTC. This sequence joins TRBV4-1 and TRBJ2-7; 8 positions agree with TRBD1. The CDR3 has 13 residues. Germline trimming cut 4 bases from V and 4 bases from J; bases unmatched to any gene: 3. Germline values: CDR1 MGHRA, CDR2 YSYEKL.

The J gene is TRBJ1-6, the V gene TRBV5-1, with D maybe TRBD1 (5 bases). V was trimmed by 0 bases and J by 7 bases, leaving 14 bases between them. The CDR3 runs to 16 residues. In germline, CDR1 is SGHRS, CDR2 YFSETQ. The CDR3 region has the DNA TGCGCCAGCAGCTTGGATGGGTCTGGGGGAAATTCACCCCTCCACTTT. It codes for CASSLDGSGGNSPLHF.

This clone has only one observation. V gene TRBV6-4 combines with J gene TRBJ2-3; D could derive from TRBD1 or TRBD2 (5 bases each). The CDR3 length is 15 residues. Germline values: CDR1 MRHNA, CDR2 SNTAGT. The V and J ends lost 4 bases and 2 bases respectively, with 13 bases between them. The chain's CDR3 is CASSAHKGPTDTQYF. As DNA, the CDR3 is TGTGCCAGCAGTGCTCATAAGGGACCCACAGATACGCAGTATTTT.

The V gene is TRBV5-1, the J gene TRBJ2-1; possible D gene TRBD2, 5 bases. Trimming left V 0 bases short and J 4 bases short, with 8 bases between. Germline V lookup: CDR1 SGHRS, CDR2 YFSETQ. CDR3 size: 14 residues. CDR3: CASSLDGVYNEQFF. The DNA of the CDR3 is TGCGCCAGCAGCTTGGACGGGGTGTACAATGAGCAGTTCTTC.

The chain employs TRBV19 and TRBJ2-4; D is unclear. The germline CDR1 and CDR2 sequences are LNHDA and SQIVND (reference sequence). The CDR3 has 14 amino acids. Trimming shortened V by 3 bases and J by 1 base, and 7 bases separated the two germline ends. The CDR3 DNA reads TGTGCCAGTAGTATGGATGTGGCCAAAAACATTCAGTACTTC. It yields the protein CASSMDVAKNIQYF.

To note about this clone: Sequence at one end of the junction differs from germline and may be a read error. The CDR3 DNA reads as TGTGCCAGCAGCATAGGGGTGAACACTGAAGCTTTCTTT. This gives the protein CASSIGVNTEAFF. This chain joins TRBV13 and TRBJ1-1; maybe TRBD1 (5 bases). Germline CDR1 is PRHDT and CDR2 is FYEKMQ (reference sequence). The CDR3 is made up of 13 amino acids.

V usage is TRBV27 and J usage is TRBJ1-6; D possibly corresponds to TRBD1 (6 bases). The CDR3 is made up of 15 amino acids. The germline CDR1 and CDR2 sequences are MNHEY and SMNVEV (reference sequence). The germline V and J ends were trimmed by 2 bases and 10 bases, with 15 bases remaining between them. CDR3 in amino acids: CASSLLQGIRSPLHF. Here the CDR3 DNA reads TGTGCCAGCAGTTTACTACAGGGTATTAGGTCACCCCTCCACTTT.

The rearrangement links TRBV11-2 to TRBJ1-1; D possibly corresponds to TRBD1 (5 bases). Trimming took 1 base from V and 0 from J, leaving 9 bases between them. The germline V gene encodes CDR1 SGHAT and CDR2 FQNNGV. The CDR3 is 15 residues long. The chain's CDR3 is CASSLVPGVNTEAFF. The CDR3 nucleotides read TGTGCCAGCAGCTTAGTGCCGGGGGTGAACACTGAAGCTTTCTTT.

V gene TRBV6-5 combines with J gene TRBJ2-1, with 12 positions matching TRBD1. Per the germline V gene, CDR1 is MNHEY and CDR2 is SVGAGI. V was pared by 2 bases and J by 6 bases, with 5 bases of the junction left unmatched. The CDR3 loop spans 16 amino acids. The CDR3 reads CASSYLGQGALNEQFF. In DNA, the CDR3 is TGTGCCAGCAGTTACCTGGGACAGGGGGCACTCAATGAGCAGTTCTTC.

The rearrangement joins TRBV5-5 to TRBJ1-1; D ambiguous. V was cut by 2 bases and J by 5 bases, with 13 bases left in between. From germline, CDR1 is SGHKS and CDR2 YYEKEE (reference sequence). This CDR3 region has 14 residues. The CDR3 DNA reads TGTGCCAGCAGCTTAATGGCGGCGGAGACTGAAGCTTTCTTT. Translated: CASSLMAAETEAFF.

The V and J genes are TRBV5-1 and TRBJ2-5; 8 bases agree with TRBD1. Per the germline V gene, CDR1 is SGHRS and CDR2 is YFSETQ. V lost 9 bases, J lost 4 bases, and 11 bases stayed unmatched. The CDR3 consists of 14 residues. The CDR3 DNA is TGCGCCACATCCAGACAGGGGCAAGCAGAGACCCAGTACTTC. This encodes CATSRQGQAETQYF.

CDR3 DNA: TGTGCCAGCAGCCCCTGGTCGGCGAACACAGATACGCAGTATTTT. Translation: CASSPWSANTDTQYF. V gene TRBV9 combines with J gene TRBJ2-3; D is undetermined. CDR3 length equals 15 residues. The germline V gene has CDR1 SGDLS and CDR2 YYNGEE. V shed 4 bases and J shed 2 bases, with 14 bases lying between them.

The genes are TRBV29-1 and TRBJ1-1, with 7 bases fitting TRBD1. CDR3 size: 14 residues. The germline V gene encodes CDR1 SQVTM and CDR2 ANQGSEA. V was pared by 7 bases and J by 1 base, with 9 bases of the junction left unmatched. The CDR3 DNA sequence: TGCAGCGGATACACGGACAGGTCGAACACTGAAGCTTTCTTT. Amino acid sequence: CSGYTDRSNTEAFF.

This chain links TRBV5-1 with TRBJ1-1; 8 nucleotides agree with TRBD1. The germline V gene has CDR1 SGHRS and CDR2 YFSETQ. This CDR3 region has 15 residues. V was clipped by 2 bases and J by 1 base; unmatched bases: 4. As DNA, the CDR3 is TGCGCCAGCAGCTTATCCGGGACAGGGAACACTGAAGCTTTCTTT. Its protein product is CASSLSGTGNTEAFF.

The chain employs TRBV9 and TRBJ2-1; tentative D call: TRBD2 (6 bases). Germline CDR1 SGDLS, CDR2 YYNGEE. The V gene lost 4 bases and the J gene lost 5 bases, with 13 bases spanning the gap. The CDR3 loop spans 14 amino acids. CDR3 nucleotides: TGTGCCAGCAGCTACGCGGGATCCAACAATGAGCAGTTCTTC. Amino acids: CASSYAGSNNEQFF.

The V gene is TRBV30, the J gene TRBJ2-7, with D perhaps assigned TRBD1 or TRBD2 (5 bases each). The CDR3 consists of 13 residues. Per germline, CDR1 GTSNPN and CDR2 SVGIG (reference sequence). V was cut by 5 bases and J by 4 bases, with 15 bases left in between. The CDR3, as DNA: TGTGCCTGGGAGACTGAGGGGCGATACGAGCAGTACTTC. This gives the protein CAWETEGRYEQYF.

This chain links TRBV2 with TRBJ2-2, with D perhaps TRBD2 (7 bases). Trimming stripped 8 bases from V and 5 bases from J, with 15 bases between. Germline values: CDR1 SNHLY, CDR2 FYNNEI. There are 14 residues in the CDR3. Here the CDR3 DNA reads TGTGCCAGCGGCGGGGGCTGGGAGACCGGGGAGCTGTTTTTT. It translates to CASGGGWETGELFF.

The gene calls are TRBV9 and TRBJ2-5; 9 positions agree with TRBD1. Germline-derived CDR1 and CDR2 are SGDLS and YYNGEE. The J segment lost 4 bases and the V segment lost 5 bases, leaving 12 bases of the junction unmatched. There are 16 residues in the CDR3. CDR3 residues: CASSPTGTGSPETQYF. The CDR3 nucleotides read TGTGCCAGCAGTCCTACCGGGACAGGGTCCCCAGAGACCCAGTACTTC.